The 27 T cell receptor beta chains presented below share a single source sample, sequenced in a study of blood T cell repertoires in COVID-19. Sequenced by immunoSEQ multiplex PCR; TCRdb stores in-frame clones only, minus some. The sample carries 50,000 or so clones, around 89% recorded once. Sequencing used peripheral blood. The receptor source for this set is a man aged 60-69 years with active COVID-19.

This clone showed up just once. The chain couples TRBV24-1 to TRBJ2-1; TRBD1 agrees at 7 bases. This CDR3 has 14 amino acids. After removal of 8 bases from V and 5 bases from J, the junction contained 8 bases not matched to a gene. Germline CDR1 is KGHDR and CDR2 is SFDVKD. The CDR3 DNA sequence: TGTGCCACCACCAGCGGACAGGATAACAATGAGCAGTTCTTC. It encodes CATTSGQDNNEQFF.

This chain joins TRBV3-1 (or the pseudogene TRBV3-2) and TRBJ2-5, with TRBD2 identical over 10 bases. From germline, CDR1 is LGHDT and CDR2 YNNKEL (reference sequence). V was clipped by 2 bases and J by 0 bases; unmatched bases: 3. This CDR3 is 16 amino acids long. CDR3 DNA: TGTGCCAGCAGCCAAAGACTAGCGGGCGACCAAGAGACCCAGTACTTC. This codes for CASSQRLAGDQETQYF.

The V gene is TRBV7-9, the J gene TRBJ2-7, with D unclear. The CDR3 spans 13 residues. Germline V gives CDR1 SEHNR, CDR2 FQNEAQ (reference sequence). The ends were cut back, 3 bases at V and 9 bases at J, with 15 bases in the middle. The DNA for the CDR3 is TGTGCCAGCAGCTTTAGCACGAAGGAAGGGCAGTACTTC. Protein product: CASSFSTKEGQYF.

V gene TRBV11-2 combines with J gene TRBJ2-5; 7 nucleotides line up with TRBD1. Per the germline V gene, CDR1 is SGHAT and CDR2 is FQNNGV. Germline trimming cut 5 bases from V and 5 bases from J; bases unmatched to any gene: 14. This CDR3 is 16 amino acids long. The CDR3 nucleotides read TGTGCCAGCAGCCAGTCGGTGAGGGGGCGGTTGGAGACCCAGTACTTC. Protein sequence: CASSQSVRGRLETQYF.

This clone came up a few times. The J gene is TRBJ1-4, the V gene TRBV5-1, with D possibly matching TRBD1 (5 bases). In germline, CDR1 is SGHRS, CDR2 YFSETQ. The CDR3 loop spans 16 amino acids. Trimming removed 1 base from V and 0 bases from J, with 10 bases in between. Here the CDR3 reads CASSLQGASTNEKLFF. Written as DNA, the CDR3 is TGCGCCAGCAGCTTGCAAGGGGCGTCAACTAATGAAAAACTGTTTTTT.

The CDR3 DNA reads as TGTGCCAGCAGTGGTTGGAGCGGGGGGGCCTCCGGCACAGATACGCAGTATTTT. Amino acids: CASSGWSGGASGTDTQYF. The V call is TRBV6-1, the J call TRBJ2-3; the match to TRBD2 covers 10 bases. The CDR3 covers 18 residues. The germline gives CDR1 MNHNS, CDR2 SASEGT. V lost 4 bases, J lost 1 base, and 11 bases stayed unmatched.

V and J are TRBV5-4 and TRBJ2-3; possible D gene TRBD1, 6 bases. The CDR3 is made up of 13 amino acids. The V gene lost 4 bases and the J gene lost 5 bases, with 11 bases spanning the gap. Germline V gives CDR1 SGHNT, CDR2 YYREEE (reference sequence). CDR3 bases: TGTGCCAGCAGCATCCCACAGGGAGATACGCAGTATTTT. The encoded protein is CASSIPQGDTQYF.

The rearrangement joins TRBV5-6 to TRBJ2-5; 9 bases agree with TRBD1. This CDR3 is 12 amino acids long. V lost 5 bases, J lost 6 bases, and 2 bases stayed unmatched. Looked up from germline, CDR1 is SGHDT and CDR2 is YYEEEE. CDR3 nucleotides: TGTGCCAGCAGACAGGGGGCAAAGACCCAGTACTTC. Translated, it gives CASRQGAKTQYF.

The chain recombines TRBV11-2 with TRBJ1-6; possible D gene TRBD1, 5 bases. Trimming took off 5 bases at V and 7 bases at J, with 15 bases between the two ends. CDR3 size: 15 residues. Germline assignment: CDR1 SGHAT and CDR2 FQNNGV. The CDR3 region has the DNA TGTGCCAGCAGCCCTCTCGACAGAAGAAATTCACCCCTCCACTTT. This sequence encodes CASSPLDRRNSPLHF.

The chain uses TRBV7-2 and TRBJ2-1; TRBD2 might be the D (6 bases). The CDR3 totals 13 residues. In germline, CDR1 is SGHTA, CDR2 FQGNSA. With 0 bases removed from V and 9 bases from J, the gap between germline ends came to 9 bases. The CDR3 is CASSLAREAEQFF. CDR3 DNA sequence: TGTGCCAGCAGCTTAGCGAGGGAGGCTGAGCAGTTCTTC.

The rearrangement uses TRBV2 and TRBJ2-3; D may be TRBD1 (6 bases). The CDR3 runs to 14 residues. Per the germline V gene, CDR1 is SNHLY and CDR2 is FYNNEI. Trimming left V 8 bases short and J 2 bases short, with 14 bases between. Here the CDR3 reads CASLRGFYTDTQYF. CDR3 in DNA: TGTGCCAGCCTGAGGGGGTTTTACACAGATACGCAGTATTTT.

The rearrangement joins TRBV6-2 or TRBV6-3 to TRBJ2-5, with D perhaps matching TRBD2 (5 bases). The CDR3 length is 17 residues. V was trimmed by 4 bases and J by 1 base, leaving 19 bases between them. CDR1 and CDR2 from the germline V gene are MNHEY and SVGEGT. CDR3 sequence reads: CASSWLAIFYPQETQYF. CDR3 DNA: TGTGCCAGCAGTTGGCTAGCAATCTTTTATCCCCAAGAGACCCAGTACTTC.

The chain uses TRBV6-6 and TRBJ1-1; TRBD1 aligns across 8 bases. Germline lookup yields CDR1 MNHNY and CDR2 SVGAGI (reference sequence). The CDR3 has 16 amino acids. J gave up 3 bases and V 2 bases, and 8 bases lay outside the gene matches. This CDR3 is CASSYPAGGIDTEAFF. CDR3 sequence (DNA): TGTGCCAGCAGTTACCCCGCAGGGGGCATCGACACTGAAGCTTTCTTT.

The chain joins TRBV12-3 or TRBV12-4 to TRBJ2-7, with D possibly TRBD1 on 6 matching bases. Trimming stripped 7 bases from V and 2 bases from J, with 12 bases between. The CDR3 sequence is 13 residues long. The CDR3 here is CASTKDSTYEQYF. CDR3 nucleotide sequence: TGTGCCAGCACCAAGGACAGCACCTACGAGCAGTACTTC.

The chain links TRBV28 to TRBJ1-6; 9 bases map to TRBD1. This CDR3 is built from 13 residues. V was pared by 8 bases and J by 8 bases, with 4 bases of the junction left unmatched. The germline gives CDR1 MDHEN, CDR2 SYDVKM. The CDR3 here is CASFRDRDSPLHF. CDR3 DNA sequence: TGTGCCAGCTTCCGGGACAGGGATTCACCCCTCCACTTT.

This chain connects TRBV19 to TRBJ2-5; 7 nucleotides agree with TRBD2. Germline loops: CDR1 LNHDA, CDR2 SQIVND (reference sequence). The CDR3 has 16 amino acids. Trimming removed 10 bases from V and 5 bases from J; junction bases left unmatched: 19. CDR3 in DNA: TGTGCCACCACCAGAAGACTAGCCTCGATGGGGGAGACCCAGTACTTC. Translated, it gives CATTRRLASMGETQYF.

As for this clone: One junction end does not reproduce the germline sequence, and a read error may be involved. CDR3 loop: CVLGTGAMNTEAFF. The CDR3 nucleotides read TGCGTTCTGGGGACAGGGGCCATGAACACTGAAGCTTTCTTT. The V gene is TRBV7-2, the J gene TRBJ1-1, with 10 nucleotides matching TRBD1. CDR1 is SGHTA, CDR2 FQGNSA, per germline. CDR3 length: 14 residues.

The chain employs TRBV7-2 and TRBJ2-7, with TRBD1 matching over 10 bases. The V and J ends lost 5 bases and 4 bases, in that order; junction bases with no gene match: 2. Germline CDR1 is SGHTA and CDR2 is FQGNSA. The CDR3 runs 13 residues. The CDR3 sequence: CASSRTGGYEQYF. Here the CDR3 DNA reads TGTGCCAGCAGCCGGACAGGGGGATACGAGCAGTACTTC.

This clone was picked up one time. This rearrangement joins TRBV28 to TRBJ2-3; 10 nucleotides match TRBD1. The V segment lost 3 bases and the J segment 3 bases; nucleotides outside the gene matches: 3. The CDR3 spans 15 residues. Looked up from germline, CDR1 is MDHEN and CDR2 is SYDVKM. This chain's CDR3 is CASSFRTGGTDTQYF. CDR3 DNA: TGTGCCAGCAGTTTCAGGACAGGGGGTACAGATACGCAGTATTTT.

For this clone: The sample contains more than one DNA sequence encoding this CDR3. The CDR3: CASSRRQGTDTQYF. The CDR3 coding sequence is TGCGCCAGCAGCAGACGACAGGGCACAGATACGCAGTATTTT. V usage is TRBV5-1 and J usage is TRBJ2-3; maybe TRBD1 (6 bases). The CDR3 is made up of 14 amino acids. Trimming removed 4 bases at V and 1 base at J, with 10 bases between. The germline V gene encodes CDR1 SGHRS and CDR2 YFSETQ.

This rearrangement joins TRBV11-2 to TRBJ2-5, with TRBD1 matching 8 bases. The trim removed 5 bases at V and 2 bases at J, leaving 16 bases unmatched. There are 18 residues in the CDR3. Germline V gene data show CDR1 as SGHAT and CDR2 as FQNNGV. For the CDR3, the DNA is TGTGCCAGCAGCCTAAGGACAGGGTCACCCCTCTTTCAAGAGACCCAGTACTTC. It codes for CASSLRTGSPLFQETQYF.

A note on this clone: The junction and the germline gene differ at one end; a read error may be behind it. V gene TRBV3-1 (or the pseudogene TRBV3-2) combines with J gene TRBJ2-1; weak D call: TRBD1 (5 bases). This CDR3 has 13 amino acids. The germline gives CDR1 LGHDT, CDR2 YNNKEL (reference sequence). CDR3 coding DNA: TGTGCCAGCAGCCAAGTAAGTGGGCCCGTAGGGGTCTTC. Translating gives CASSQVSGPVGVF.

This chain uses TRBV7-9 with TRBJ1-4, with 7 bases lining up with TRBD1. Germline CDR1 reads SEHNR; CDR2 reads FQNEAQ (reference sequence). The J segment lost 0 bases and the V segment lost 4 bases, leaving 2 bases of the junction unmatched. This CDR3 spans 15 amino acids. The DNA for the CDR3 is TGTGCCAGCAGCTCCGGGACAGCAACTAATGAAAAACTGTTTTTT. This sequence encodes CASSSGTATNEKLFF.

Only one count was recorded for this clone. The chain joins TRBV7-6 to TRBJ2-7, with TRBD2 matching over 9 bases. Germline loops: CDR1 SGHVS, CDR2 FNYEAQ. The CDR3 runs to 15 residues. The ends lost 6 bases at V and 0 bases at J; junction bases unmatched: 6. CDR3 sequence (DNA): TGTGCCAGCAGACGGGAGCGGGGGGCCTCCTACGAGCAGTACTTC. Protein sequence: CASRRERGASYEQYF.

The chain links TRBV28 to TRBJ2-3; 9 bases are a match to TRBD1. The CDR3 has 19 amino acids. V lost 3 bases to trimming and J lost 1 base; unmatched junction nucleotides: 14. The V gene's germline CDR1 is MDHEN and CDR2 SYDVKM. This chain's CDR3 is CASSFPKTGQGKGTDTQYF. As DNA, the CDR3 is TGTGCCAGCAGTTTCCCTAAAACGGGACAGGGAAAAGGCACAGATACGCAGTATTTT.

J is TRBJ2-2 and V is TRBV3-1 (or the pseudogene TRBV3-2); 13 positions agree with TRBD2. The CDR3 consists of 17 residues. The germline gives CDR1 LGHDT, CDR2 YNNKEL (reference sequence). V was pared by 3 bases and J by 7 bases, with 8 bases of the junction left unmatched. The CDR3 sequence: CASSQYTGLAGNGELFF. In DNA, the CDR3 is TGTGCCAGCAGCCAGTACACGGGACTAGCGGGGAACGGGGAGCTGTTTTTT.

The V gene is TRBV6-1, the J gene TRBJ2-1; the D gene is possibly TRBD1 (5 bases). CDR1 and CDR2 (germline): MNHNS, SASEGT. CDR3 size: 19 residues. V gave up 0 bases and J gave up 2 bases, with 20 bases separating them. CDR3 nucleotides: TGTGCCAGCAGTGAAGCGGGTTTCAGGGCAGGCGTAACCTACAATGAGCAGTTCTTC. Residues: CASSEAGFRAGVTYNEQFF.